This TCR beta chain was sequenced for a study of tumor and adjacent non-tumor tissue in lung cancer. As for the study in general: Patients comprised about a dozen adenocarcinoma, a couple of squamous cell carcinoma and 1 small cell lung cancer. Broader study findings: Tumor tissue had significantly higher TCR diversity than normal lung.

Germline CDR1 is MNHNS and CDR2 is SASEGT. From its first to its last residue, the CDR3 has 15 amino acids. The library came from three nested PCR rounds adapted from ARM-PCR protocols. TCRdb used MiXCR to reprocess the multiplex PCR reads, holding one entry per CDR3 protein. The repertoire consists of 81,000 or so distinct CDR3 sequences, with 80% to 90% occurring once and the leading ten covering approximately 51%. With regard to this clonotype: No antigen is known for it. This CDR3 is missing its conserved last phenylalanine or tryptophan, likely due to a read error. It is unclear where the CDR3 begins or ends on the DNA, so no DNA is shown, and the CDR3 is as TCRdb lists it.

This sample's RNA came from whole unsorted tissue. More than 3 cm separated this lung sample from the edge of the tumor. The source is a man in his 60s with non-small cell lung cancer. The chain carries TRBV6-1 and TRBJ2-3; TRBD2 is taken as the D call from the table, unchecked against the DNA. The sample comprised distant non-tumor lung tissue. CDR3 loop: CALSAVAGGSDTKYY.